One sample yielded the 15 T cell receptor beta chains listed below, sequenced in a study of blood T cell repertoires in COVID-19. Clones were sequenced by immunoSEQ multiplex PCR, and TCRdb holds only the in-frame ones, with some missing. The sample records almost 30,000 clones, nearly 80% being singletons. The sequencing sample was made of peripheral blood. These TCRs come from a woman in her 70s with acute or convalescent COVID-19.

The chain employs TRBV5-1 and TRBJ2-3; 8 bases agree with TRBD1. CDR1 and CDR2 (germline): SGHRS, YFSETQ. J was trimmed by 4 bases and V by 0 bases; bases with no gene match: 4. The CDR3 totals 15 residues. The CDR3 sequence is CASSLGTGLSDTQYF. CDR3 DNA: TGCGCCAGCAGCTTGGGGACAGGGCTGTCAGATACGCAGTATTTT.

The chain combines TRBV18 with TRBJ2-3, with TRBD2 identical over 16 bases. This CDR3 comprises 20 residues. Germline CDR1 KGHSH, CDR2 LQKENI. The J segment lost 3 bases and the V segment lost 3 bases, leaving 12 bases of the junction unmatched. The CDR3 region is CASSPRGTSGGAVRTDTQYF. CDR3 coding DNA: TGTGCCAGCTCACCCCGCGGGACTAGCGGGGGGGCGGTAAGGACAGATACGCAGTATTTT.

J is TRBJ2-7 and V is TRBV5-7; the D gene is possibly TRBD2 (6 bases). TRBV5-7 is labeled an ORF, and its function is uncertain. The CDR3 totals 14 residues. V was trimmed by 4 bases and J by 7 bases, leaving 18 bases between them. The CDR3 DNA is TGTGCCAGCAGCCACCGCCATTCTAGCGAGGAGCAGTACTTC. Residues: CASSHRHSSEEQYF.

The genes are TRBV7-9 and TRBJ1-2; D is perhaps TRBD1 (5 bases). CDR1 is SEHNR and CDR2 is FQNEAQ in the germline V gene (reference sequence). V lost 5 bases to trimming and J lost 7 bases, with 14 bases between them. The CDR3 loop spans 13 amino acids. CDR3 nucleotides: TGTGCCAGCAGCCATCGCAGGGATGGTGGCTACACCTTC. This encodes CASSHRRDGGYTF.

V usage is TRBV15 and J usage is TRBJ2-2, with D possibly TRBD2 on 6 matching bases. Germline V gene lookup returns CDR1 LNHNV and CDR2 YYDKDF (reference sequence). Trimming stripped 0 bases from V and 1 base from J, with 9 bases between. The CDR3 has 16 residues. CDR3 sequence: CATSRDLGLNTGELFF. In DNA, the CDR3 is TGTGCCACCAGCAGAGATTTGGGACTGAACACCGGGGAGCTGTTTTTT.

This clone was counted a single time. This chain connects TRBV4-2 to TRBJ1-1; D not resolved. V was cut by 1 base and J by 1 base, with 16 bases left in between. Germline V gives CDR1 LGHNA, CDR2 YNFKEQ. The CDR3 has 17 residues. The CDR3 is CASSQGHSAEWNTEAFF. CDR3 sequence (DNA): TGTGCCAGCAGCCAAGGACATTCAGCGGAATGGAACACTGAAGCTTTCTTT.

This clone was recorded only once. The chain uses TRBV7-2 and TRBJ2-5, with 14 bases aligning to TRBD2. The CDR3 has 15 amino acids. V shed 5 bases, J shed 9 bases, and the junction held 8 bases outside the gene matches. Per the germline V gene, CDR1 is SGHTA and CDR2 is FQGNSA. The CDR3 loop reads CASSPTSGRADPQYF. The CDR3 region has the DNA TGTGCCAGCAGCCCGACTAGCGGGAGGGCGGATCCCCAGTACTTC.

This CDR3 reads CASSLGLAEETQYF. As DNA, the CDR3 is TGTGCCAGCAGCTTGGGACTAGCGGAAGAGACCCAGTACTTC. The chain combines TRBV11-2 with TRBJ2-5; 11 bases match TRBD2. The CDR3 totals 14 residues. V lost 3 bases and J lost 3; bases outside the gene matches: 0. Per the germline V gene, CDR1 is SGHAT and CDR2 is FQNNGV.

DNA for the CDR3: TGTGCCAGCAGCTCGGACAGGGGGCGGCTGGGGGCCAACGTCCTGACTTTC. Its protein product is CASSSDRGRLGANVLTF. The chain is built from TRBV13 and TRBJ2-6; 11 nucleotides line up with TRBD1. This CDR3 has 17 residues. Looked up from germline, CDR1 is PRHDT and CDR2 is FYEKMQ (reference sequence). The V segment lost 4 bases and the J segment 4 bases; nucleotides outside the gene matches: 6. Supplemented by reference TRBV13 and TRBJ2-6, the full variable domain reads AAGVIQSPRHLIKEKRETATLKCYPIPRHDTVYWYQQGPGQDPQFLISFYEKMQSDKGSIPDRFSAQQFSDYHSELNMSSLELGDSALYFCASSSDRGRLGANVLTFGAGSRLTVL.

The CDR3: CASSFPGTEAYEQYF. As DNA, the CDR3 is TGTGCCAGCAGCTTTCCCGGGACAGAAGCCTACGAGCAGTACTTC. The chain couples TRBV11-2 to TRBJ2-7; 7 positions match TRBD1. The trim removed 3 bases at V and 2 bases at J, leaving 7 bases unmatched. This CDR3 is built from 15 residues. Germline CDR1 SGHAT, CDR2 FQNNGV.

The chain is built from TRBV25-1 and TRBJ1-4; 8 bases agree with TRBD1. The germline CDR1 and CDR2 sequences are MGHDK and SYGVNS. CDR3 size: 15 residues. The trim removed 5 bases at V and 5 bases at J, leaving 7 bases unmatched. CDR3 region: CASSTQGARNEKLFF. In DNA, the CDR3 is TGTGCCAGCAGTACCCAGGGGGCCCGCAATGAAAAACTGTTTTTT.

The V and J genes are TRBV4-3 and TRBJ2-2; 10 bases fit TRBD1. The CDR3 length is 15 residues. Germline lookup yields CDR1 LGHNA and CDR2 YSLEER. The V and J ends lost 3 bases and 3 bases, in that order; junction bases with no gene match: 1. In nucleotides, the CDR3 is TGCGCCAGCAGCCATGGGACAGGGGACACCGGGGAGCTGTTTTTT. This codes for CASSHGTGDTGELFF.

DNA for the CDR3: TGTGCCAGCAGTTACGGGCGGGGCTACTATGGCTACACCTTC. Encoded protein: CASSYGRGYYGYTF. V and J are TRBV6-5 and TRBJ1-2, with D maybe TRBD1 (5 bases). Per germline, CDR1 MNHEY and CDR2 SVGAGI. This CDR3 is built from 14 residues. With 2 bases removed from V and 3 bases from J, the gap between germline ends came to 10 bases.

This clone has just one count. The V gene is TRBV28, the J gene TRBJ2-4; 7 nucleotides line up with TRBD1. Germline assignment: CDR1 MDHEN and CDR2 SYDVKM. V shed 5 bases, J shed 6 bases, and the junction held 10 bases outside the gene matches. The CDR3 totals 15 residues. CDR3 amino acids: CASSTPVTGSNIQYF. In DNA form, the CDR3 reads TGTGCCAGCAGTACCCCCGTGACAGGGTCAAACATTCAGTACTTC.

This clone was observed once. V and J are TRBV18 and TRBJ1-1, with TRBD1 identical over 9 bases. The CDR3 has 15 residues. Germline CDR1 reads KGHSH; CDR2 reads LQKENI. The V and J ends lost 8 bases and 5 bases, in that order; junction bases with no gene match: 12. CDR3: CASPPRDRVWTEAFF. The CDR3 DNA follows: TGTGCCAGCCCTCCCCGGGACAGGGTTTGGACTGAAGCTTTCTTT.